A single sample is the source of the 20 T cell receptor beta chains below, sequenced in a study of PD-1 blockade in classical Hodgkin lymphoma (dated by TCRdb to the early 2020s). What this sample's time point label stands for: newly diagnosed, previously untreated cHL patient sample. A Miltenyi CD4+ T cell isolation kit was used for magnetic negative selection to purify CD4+ T cells from thawed PBMCs. Receptors were amplified or captured by the immunoSEQ multiplex PCR assay. The table comes from immuneACCESS by way of TCRdb, which keeps in-frame sequences with V and J called. Part of the clones is missing from these tables; in studies checked, under half for an unresolved V gene and the rest for unknown reasons. This sample has about 22,000 clones in its table, and around 90% of those were observed once. More than 0.45% of the sample lies in the top ten. The sample taken for sequencing was CD4+ T cells from blood. The receptors were gathered from a human donor with classical Hodgkin lymphoma.

The rearrangement links TRBV11-3 to TRBJ2-5; 9 nucleotides match TRBD2. Per the germline V gene, CDR1 is SGHNT and CDR2 is YENEEA. This CDR3 has 15 amino acids. Unmatched junction bases numbered 5, after V lost 1 base and J lost 5 bases. CDR3 sequence reads: CASSLGGGGAETQYF. For the CDR3, the DNA is TGTGCCAGCAGCTTAGGTGGCGGGGGGGCGGAGACCCAGTACTTC.

The chain carries TRBV19 and TRBJ2-7, with 11 bases fitting TRBD1. The CDR3 sequence is 16 residues long. V gave up 3 bases and J gave up 8 bases; unmatched junction bases: 12. Looked up from germline, CDR1 is LNHDA and CDR2 is SQIVND (reference sequence). The CDR3 sequence is CASSILPRGTGGKQYF. The CDR3 region has the DNA TGTGCCAGTAGTATCCTCCCGCGGGGGACAGGGGGGAAGCAGTACTTC.

The V and J genes are TRBV11-3 and TRBJ1-1, with D possibly matching TRBD1 (6 bases). The ends were cut back, 3 bases at V and 0 bases at J, with 14 bases in the middle. CDR3 length: 16 residues. CDR1 is SGHNT, CDR2 YENEEA, per germline. The CDR3 here is CASSLQPGGLNTEAFF. CDR3 DNA: TGTGCCAGCAGCTTGCAGCCGGGGGGCCTGAACACTGAAGCTTTCTTT.

This clone was recorded a few times. The chain is built from TRBV14 and TRBJ1-2; no firm D call. The germline V gene encodes CDR1 SGHDN and CDR2 FVKESK. The V end lost 4 bases, the J end lost 3 bases, and 18 bases lay between the germline ends. This CDR3 region has 16 residues. CDR3 DNA sequence: TGTGCCAGCAGCCGCCTATTTATTCACAAGGACTATGGCTACACCTTC. Translation: CASSRLFIHKDYGYTF.

V is TRBV29-1 and J is TRBJ2-3; weak D call: TRBD2 (5 bases). The CDR3 is 14 amino acids. CDR1 and CDR2 from the germline V gene are SQVTM and ANQGSEA. V dropped 4 bases and J dropped 2 bases, with 13 bases sitting between them. The DNA of the CDR3 is TGCAGCGTTGGGTTAGCGAGTTTCACAGATACGCAGTATTTT. Protein sequence: CSVGLASFTDTQYF.

The chain carries TRBV11-2 and TRBJ2-3; D is unresolved. This CDR3 spans 14 amino acids. The V and J ends lost 2 bases and 2 bases respectively, with 8 bases between them. Germline lookup yields CDR1 SGHAT and CDR2 FQNNGV. The CDR3 reads CASSLIPTTDTQYF. CDR3 in DNA: TGTGCCAGCAGCTTAATACCCACCACAGATACGCAGTATTTT.

This clone was recorded once. The J gene is TRBJ1-3, the V gene TRBV5-8, with a weak D call TRBD1 (5 bases). The germline V and J ends were trimmed by 0 bases and 2 bases, with 12 bases remaining between them. The germline gives CDR1 SGHTS, CDR2 YDEGEE. This CDR3 is built from 16 residues. CDR3 DNA sequence: TGTGCCAGCAGCTTGGCTGCCGGCAGGGCTGGAAACACCATATATTTT. Amino acid sequence: CASSLAAGRAGNTIYF.

The rearrangement uses TRBV6-5 and TRBJ1-3; 9 positions match TRBD1. This CDR3 comprises 15 residues. J gave up 2 bases and V 6 bases, and 5 bases lay outside the gene matches. Germline V gene lookup returns CDR1 MNHEY and CDR2 SVGAGI. CDR3 loop: CASSAQGAAGNTIYF. In nucleotides, the CDR3 is TGTGCCAGCAGCGCACAGGGGGCGGCTGGAAACACCATATATTTT.

With respect to this clone: Other DNA sequences in this specimen translate into the identical CDR3. The rearrangement links TRBV5-1 to TRBJ1-2; D unresolved. Germline V gene lookup returns CDR1 SGHRS and CDR2 YFSETQ. Trimming took off 0 bases at V and 4 bases at J, with 7 bases between the two ends. The CDR3 is 13 residues long. The chain's CDR3 is CASSLGRPYGYTF. CDR3 in DNA: TGCGCCAGCAGCTTGGGACGGCCCTATGGCTACACCTTC.

V usage is TRBV5-5 and J usage is TRBJ2-2; D is ambiguous. The germline V gene has CDR1 SGHKS and CDR2 YYEKEE (reference sequence). This CDR3 spans 13 amino acids. Trimming stripped 2 bases from V and 4 bases from J, with 6 bases between. The CDR3 here is CASSFDLTGELFF. In nucleotides, the CDR3 is TGTGCCAGCAGCTTCGACCTCACCGGGGAGCTGTTTTTT.

The chain joins TRBV5-1 to TRBJ2-2; a possible D gene is TRBD2 (6 bases). The CDR3 length is 18 residues. V shed 4 bases and J shed 0 bases, with 19 bases lying between them. CDR1 SGHRS and CDR2 YFSETQ come from the germline V gene. In DNA form, the CDR3 reads TGCGCCAGCAGCCCCCGAACGACTAGGATTCCGAACACCGGGGAGCTGTTTTTT. Protein product: CASSPRTTRIPNTGELFF. Full variable domain (outside the CDR3, taken from reference TRBV5-1 and TRBJ2-2): KAGVTQTPRYLIKTRGQQVTLSCSPISGHRSVSWYQQTPGQGLQFLFEYFSETQRNKGNFPGRFSGRQFSNSRSEMNVSTLELGDSALYLCASSPRTTRIPNTGELFFGEGSRLTVL.

V gene TRBV29-1 combines with J gene TRBJ2-3, with TRBD1 matching over 7 bases. Germline values: CDR1 SQVTM, CDR2 ANQGSEA. The trim removed 4 bases at V and 2 bases at J, leaving 6 bases unmatched. The CDR3 has 14 amino acids. The CDR3 coding sequence is TGCAGCGTTGGGGGACAGCCTTTCACAGATACGCAGTATTTT. Protein: CSVGGQPFTDTQYF.

V gene TRBV4-1 combines with J gene TRBJ2-7; D gene ambiguous. CDR1 is MGHRA, CDR2 YSYEKL, per germline. CDR3 length: 19 residues. V lost 0 bases and J 3 bases, leaving 24 bases between the germline ends. The CDR3 DNA follows: TGCGCCAGCAGCCAAGATCGATACAGCTCCCAAGTTGCTATCTACGAGCAGTACTTC. It yields the protein CASSQDRYSSQVAIYEQYF.

The gene calls are TRBV15 and TRBJ2-2, with D tentatively TRBD1 (6 bases). CDR3 length: 15 amino acids. Trimming cost V 0 bases and J 5 bases, with 10 bases left between them. Germline lookup yields CDR1 LNHNV and CDR2 YYDKDF (reference sequence). CDR3 nucleotides: TGTGCCACCAGCAGAGAGGACAGAGAGACCGGGGAGCTGTTTTTT. Protein product: CATSREDRETGELFF.

In this sample, this clone turned up once. The rearrangement uses TRBV28 and TRBJ2-1, with D tentatively TRBD1 or TRBD2 (5 bases each). Deletions cut 6 bases from V and 9 bases from J, with 18 bases between. Germline V gene sequence: CDR1 MDHEN, CDR2 SYDVKM. CDR3 size: 14 residues. The CDR3, as DNA: TGTGCCAGCAGCAAAACTCCGGGACGGCGTGAGCAGTTCTTC. Its protein product is CASSKTPGRREQFF.

This clone was picked up one time. The chain carries TRBV30 and TRBJ2-3; TRBD2 matches at 7 bases. CDR3 length equals 14 residues. V gave up 1 base and J gave up 4 bases; unmatched junction bases: 5. Germline V gives CDR1 GTSNPN, CDR2 SVGIG (reference sequence). In nucleotides, the CDR3 is TGTGCCTGGAGTGCCGGACTAGTTCCAGATACGCAGTATTTT. It is translated as CAWSAGLVPDTQYF.

The gene calls are TRBV18 and TRBJ1-2, with D hard to call. This CDR3 has 15 residues. Trimming took off 2 bases at V and 8 bases at J, with 18 bases between the two ends. The germline gives CDR1 KGHSH, CDR2 LQKENI. CDR3 in amino acids: CASSPELPRNVGYTF. CDR3 nucleotide sequence: TGTGCCAGCTCACCAGAACTCCCAAGAAATGTCGGCTACACCTTC.

V and J are TRBV11-1 and TRBJ2-5, with 8 bases that match TRBD2. The CDR3 runs 18 residues. The junction had 18 bases not matched to a gene; V was cut back by 4 bases and J by 5 bases. The germline gives CDR1 SGHAT, CDR2 FQDESV (reference sequence). For the CDR3, the DNA is TGTGCCAGCAGCTCCGGGCGCGGGACTAGTGGAATTGGGGAGACCCAGTACTTC. Translating gives CASSSGRGTSGIGETQYF.

The chain links TRBV28 to TRBJ1-5; tentative D call: TRBD1 (6 bases). From germline, CDR1 is MDHEN and CDR2 SYDVKM. The ends were cut back, 8 bases at V and 4 bases at J, with 15 bases in the middle. The CDR3 spans 14 residues. DNA for the CDR3: TGTGCCAGCCGACGGGGGGGCGAGAATCAGCCCCAGCATTTT. Its protein is CASRRGGENQPQHF.

CDR3 nucleotides: TGCGCCAGCAGCCAAGGGGTAGGGAACACTGAAGCTTTCTTT. Its translation: CASSQGVGNTEAFF. This chain connects TRBV4-3 to TRBJ1-1; D unclear. The CDR3 loop spans 14 amino acids. V was shortened by 1 base and J by 1 base, with 7 bases between the two germline ends. Germline-derived CDR1 and CDR2 are LGHNA and YSLEER.